The source of this T cell receptor beta chain is a study of response to subunit inactivated influenza vaccine. Study outcomes and limitations: The authors suggested that few new T cells are recruited per seasonal influenza vaccination.

TCRdb ran MiXCR on the RT-PCR reads and lists one entry per CDR3 protein. This table has about half a million distinct CDR3 sequences, about 25% appearing once. In this sample, this clonotype turned up a few times. Antigen: not known. The receptor was isolated from a man aged 50 to 60 who received an inactivated influenza vaccine. Here the sequenced sample was CD4+ T cells sorted from PBMCs, taken roughly 5 days after vaccination.

The CDR3 nucleotides are TGCGCCAGCAGCTTGGGAACAGGGGGTCGGGGAAATGAGCAGTTCTTC. Amino acids: CASSLGTGGRGNEQFF. This chain connects TRBV5-1 to TRBJ2-1, with 8 nucleotides matching TRBD1. Germline V gene lookup returns CDR1 SGHRS and CDR2 YFSETQ. The CDR3 totals 16 residues. V shed 0 bases, J shed 7 bases, and the junction held 9 bases outside the gene matches.